This T cell receptor beta chain was sequenced during a study of T cell responses to AZD1222 COVID-19 vaccine. Study context: Researchers grouped second doses given at about 4 or about 12 weeks into one pool.

The CDR3 contains 20 residues. Germline CDR1 MNHNY, CDR2 SVGAGI (reference sequence). Measured with immunoSEQ multiplex PCR; TCRdb has only the in-frame clones, and not every one. This table holds 70,000 or so clones, 60% to 85% found once. As regards this clone: Antigen: not known. One end of the junction varies from germline; a read error may be responsible.

Study-wide points: Once two AZD1222 doses were given, Spike-specific TCR breadth and depth went up. The donor cohort was predominantly white British with a female majority, and clonal diversity may have been underestimated. Targets within unmutated variant regions were reportedly found for nearly half of spike-specific TCRs.

Source: peripheral blood, taken on day 0 of AZD1222 vaccination. The receptor was isolated from an adult in good health. The V and J genes are TRBV6-6 and TRBJ2-2; TRBD2 agrees at 9 bases. The CDR3 here is CPSRQKTRLAGGRDTGELFF. The CDR3 coding sequence is TGTCCCAGCCGTCAAAAAACGCGGCTCGCGGGGGGGCGGGACACCGGGGAGCTGTTTTTT.